This T cell receptor beta chain stems from a study of control samples from healthy donors and cancer patients. Sequenced by immunoSEQ multiplex PCR; TCRdb stores in-frame clones only, minus some. This table holds around 250,000 clones, about 80% found once. This clone was found once. Trimming took 6 bases from V and 6 from J; bases not matched to a gene: 3. CDR3 size: 12 residues. CDR1 and CDR2 (germline): MNHEY, SVGAGI. Material: PBMCs. This chain links TRBV6-5 with TRBJ2-3; TRBD1 matches at 7 bases. The sequence was collected from a woman aged 60-75 years with lung cancer. The CDR3 DNA reads TGTGCCAGCAGGACAGGGACCGATACGCAGTATTTT. Translating gives CASRTGTDTQYF.